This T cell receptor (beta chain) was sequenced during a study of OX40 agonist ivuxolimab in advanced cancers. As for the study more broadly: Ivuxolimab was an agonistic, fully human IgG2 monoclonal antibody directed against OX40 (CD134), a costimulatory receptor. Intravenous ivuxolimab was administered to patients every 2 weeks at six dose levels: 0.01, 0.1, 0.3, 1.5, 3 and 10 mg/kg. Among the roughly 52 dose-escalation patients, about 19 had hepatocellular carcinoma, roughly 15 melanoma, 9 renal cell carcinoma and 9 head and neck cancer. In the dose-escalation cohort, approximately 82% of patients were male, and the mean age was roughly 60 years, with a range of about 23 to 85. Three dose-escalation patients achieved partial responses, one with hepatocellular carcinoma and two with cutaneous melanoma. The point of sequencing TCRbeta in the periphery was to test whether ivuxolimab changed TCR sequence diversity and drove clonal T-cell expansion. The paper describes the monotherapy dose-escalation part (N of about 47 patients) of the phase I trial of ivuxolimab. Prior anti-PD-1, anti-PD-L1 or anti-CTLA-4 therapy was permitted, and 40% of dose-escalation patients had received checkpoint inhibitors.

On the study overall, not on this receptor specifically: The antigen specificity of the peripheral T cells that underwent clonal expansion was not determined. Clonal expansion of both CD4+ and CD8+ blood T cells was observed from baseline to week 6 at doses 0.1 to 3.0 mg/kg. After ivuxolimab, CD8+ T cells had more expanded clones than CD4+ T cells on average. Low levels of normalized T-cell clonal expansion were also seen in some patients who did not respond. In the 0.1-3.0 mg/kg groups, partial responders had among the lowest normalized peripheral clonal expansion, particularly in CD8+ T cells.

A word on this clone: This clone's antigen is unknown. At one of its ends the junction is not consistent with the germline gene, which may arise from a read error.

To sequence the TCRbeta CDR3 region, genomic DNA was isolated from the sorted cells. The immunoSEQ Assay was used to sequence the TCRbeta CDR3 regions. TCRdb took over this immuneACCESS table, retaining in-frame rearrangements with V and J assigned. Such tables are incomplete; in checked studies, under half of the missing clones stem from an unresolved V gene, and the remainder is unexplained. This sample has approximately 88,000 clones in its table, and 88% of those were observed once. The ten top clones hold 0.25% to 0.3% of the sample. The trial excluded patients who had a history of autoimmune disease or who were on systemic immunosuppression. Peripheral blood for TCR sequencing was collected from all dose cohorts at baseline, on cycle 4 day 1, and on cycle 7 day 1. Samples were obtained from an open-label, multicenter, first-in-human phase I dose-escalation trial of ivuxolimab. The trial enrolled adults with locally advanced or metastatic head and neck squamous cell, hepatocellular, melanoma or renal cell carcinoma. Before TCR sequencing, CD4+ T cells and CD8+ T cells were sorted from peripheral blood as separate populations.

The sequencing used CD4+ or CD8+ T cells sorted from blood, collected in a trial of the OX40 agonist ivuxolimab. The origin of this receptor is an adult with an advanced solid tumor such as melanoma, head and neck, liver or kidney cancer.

CDR3 protein: CARSLGGLAGANTGELFF. The nucleotides are TGTGCCCGCAGCTTAGGGGGACTAGCGGGGGCGAACACCGGGGAGCTGTTTTTT. The chain joins TRBV7-2 to TRBJ2-2; 14 of the junction bases match TRBD2. The CDR3, from cysteine to phenylalanine, totals 18 residues. Kept here is only the CDR3 DNA, which spans 54 bases and is read in frame from base 1. CDR1 SGHTA and CDR2 FQGNSA are derived from the germline V gene. The CDR3 plus the reference TRBV7-2 and TRBJ2-2 genes for the other parts give the full variable domain: GAGVSQSPSNKVTEKGKDVELRCDPISGHTALYWYRQSLGQGLEFLIYFQGNSAPDKSGLPSDRFSAERTGGSVSTLTIQRTQQEDSAVYLCARSLGGLAGANTGELFFGEGSRLTVL.